This TCR beta chain was captured by sequencing in a study of T cells in Graves' hyperthyroidism and ophthalmopathy (dated by TCRdb to the late 2010s). A note on the overall study: Peripheral blood was sampled at the time of initial diagnosis, prior to any treatment. TCR V-J signatures able to tell the groups apart were searched for in a discovery cohort of about a hundred patients, of whom under 45 had Graves' ophthalmopathy and roughly 57 had stable Graves' hyperthyroidism. Prospective prediction of ophthalmopathy was tested in an independent validation cohort of fewer than 20 hyperthyroidism patients and some 17 patients who later progressed to ophthalmopathy. The roughly 90 discovery patients were divided at random into training and test sets in a 7:3 ratio. In addition, the study compared T-cell repertoires in thyroid tissue and in blood from six Graves' hyperthyroidism patients. Once sampling was done, hyperthyroidism patients were given methimazole at a starting dose of 30 mg daily, whereas ophthalmopathy patients were given high-dose intravenous methylprednisolone. The paper describes TCR Vbeta CDR3 sequencing of 135 peripheral blood samples, made up of 43 ophthalmopathy patients, more than 70 hyperthyroidism patients and around 17 progressor patients.

Relative to germline, V is 4 bases shorter and J is 6 bases shorter, with 12 bases between their ends. Reading the germline V gene gives CDR1 SGHTA and CDR2 FQGNSA. The CDR3 contains 14 residues, cysteine and phenylalanine counted. The DNA shown is the 42-base CDR3, in frame from base 1. The full study reports these points: No statistical method was used to set the sample size in advance, and investigators knew the group allocation. Most expanded thyroid clonotypes (frequency above 0.001) were also found in blood, which suggests that blood repertoires may mirror thyroid immune responses. In cross-validation, a model built on a 13 V-J signature told ophthalmopathy apart from stable hyperthyroidism with just under 90% sensitivity and about 81% specificity, and in testing the same model reached 80%/75%. In validation, the model predicted progression to ophthalmopathy a median of approximately 6.6 months before onset, with approximately 68% sensitivity and 72.22% specificity.

Moderately to severely active disease, a Clinical Activity Score of at least 3, a NOSPECS grade of at least 4, and a duration under 3 months were present in ophthalmopathy patients. Patients with uncontrolled infections, other autoimmune diseases, pregnancy or lactation were excluded. Diagnoses were established on the basis of clinical symptoms, serum thyroxine and TRAb, thyroid ultrasound, and orbital computed tomography. PBMCs were separated from around 9.1 ml of fresh peripheral blood using Ficoll-Paque density gradient centrifugation. Total RNA was extracted using Trizol reagent, and RNA quality was assessed on an Agilent 2100 Bioanalyzer. At least ten counts were recorded for this clonotype. Its antigen is still unknown. The sample holds no much larger clone one base away, and base qualities are not on file. Amplification of TCR beta CDR3 regions was carried out from RNA transcripts. The first round of RT-PCR for the TCR CDR3 was performed with the HTBI primer set and the Qiagen OneStep RT-PCR kit. Libraries were constructed in a second round of multiplex PCR, after which size selection and purification were performed. The libraries were sequenced on an Illumina HiSeq2000 using paired-end 100 bp reads. The paper's processing steps were these. Raw data were processed with SOAPnuke, discarding reads with adapters, uncalled bases, mean Phred below 15, or no exact constant-primer or identifier match. High-quality paired reads were merged using COPE v1.2.5, and each unique nucleotide sequence was defined as a clonotype. MiTCR v1.1 was used to align the clonotypes against IMGT TRBV, TRBD and TRBJ reference segments. Only V-J combinations with frequency above 0.0001, covering 99% to 99.2% of repertoires, were analysed. The TCS score was defined as F50 (clonal expansion) divided by E x V (chaos), with BLOSUM62-based TCRdist calculated between CDR3 peptides within each V-J. Welch's t-statistics and random forest reduced around 520 V-J features to 13, which were used in a naive Bayes classifier (R e1071). Through fastp at Q25 and MiXCR, TCRdb rebuilt clones from the public reads, retaining in-frame beta chains. Here each entry gathers all rows of one CDR3 protein and keeps the most common genes and DNA. The V and J calls shown here were made by TCRdb, not taken from the authors' results. A total of roughly 600,000 distinct CDR3 sequences appear in this sample, roughly 14% of them only once. Jointly, the top ten make up around 12% of the sample.

Sequencing was carried out using blood. The rearranged chain carries TRBV7-2 and TRBJ1-4, with the D gene uncertain. The TCR was taken from a woman aged 50 to 60 with Graves' ophthalmopathy. The CDR3 here reads CASSSDSVDEKLFF. The DNA reads as follows: TGTGCCAGCAGCTCGGACTCTGTCGATGAAAAACTGTTTTTT.